Below, 5 T cell receptor beta chains from the same sample are listed, as sequenced in a study of T cell repertoires in cytomegalovirus infection. TCRdb re-called the reads with MiXCR, one entry per CDR3 protein. The sample comprises some 350,000 distinct CDR3 sequences, roughly a third of which are singletons, and roughly 14% rests with the top ten. Their antigens remain unidentified. The sequencing used cultured PBMCs, collected from culture after CMV antigen stimulation. The receptors were gathered from a human donor in good health (CMV status not recorded). Some clones in this sample may be carry-over from other donors' samples.

This clonotype was counted between two and nine times. V is TRBV24-1 and J is TRBJ2-3; TRBD1 or TRBD2 may be the D gene (5 bases each). Trimming took off 9 bases at V and 4 bases at J, with 13 bases between the two ends. The CDR3 totals 13 residues. Germline CDR1 is KGHDR and CDR2 is SFDVKD. CDR3 DNA sequence: TGTGCCACCGGCATGAGGGGAGCAGATACGCAGTATTTT. It translates to CATGMRGADTQYF.

This rearrangement joins TRBV20-1 to TRBJ1-5; possible D gene TRBD1, 6 bases. This CDR3 comprises 17 residues. Germline V gene lookup returns CDR1 DFQATT and CDR2 SNEGSKA (reference sequence). V dropped 5 bases and J dropped 1 base, with 21 bases sitting between them. The CDR3 sequence: CSASRRAGAGSNQPQHF. The CDR3, as DNA: TGCAGTGCTTCTCGAAGGGCGGGGGCTGGGAGCAATCAGCCCCAGCATTTT.

This chain joins TRBV28 and TRBJ2-1; D is unresolved. The CDR3 has 17 residues. Germline values: CDR1 MDHEN, CDR2 SYDVKM. The ends were cut back, 3 bases at V and 0 bases at J, with 15 bases in the middle. CDR3 DNA: TGTGCCAGCAGTTTCCCCAACGGTGCCAGCTCCTACAATGAGCAGTTCTTC. Residues: CASSFPNGASSYNEQFF. Supplemented by reference TRBV28 and TRBJ2-1, the full variable domain reads DVKVTQSSRYLVKRTGEKVFLECVQDMDHENMFWYRQDPGLGLRLIYFSYDVKMKEKGDIPEGYSVSREKKERFSLILESASTNQTSMYLCASSFPNGASSYNEQFFGPGTRLTVL.

The chain carries TRBV29-1 and TRBJ2-1, with 9 bases that match TRBD2. V gave up 4 bases and J gave up 5 bases; unmatched junction bases: 9. The CDR3 has 15 residues. Germline values: CDR1 SQVTM, CDR2 ANQGSEA. The CDR3 spells CSVVVLAGQNNEQFF. For the CDR3, the DNA is TGCAGCGTTGTGGTCCTAGCGGGGCAGAACAATGAGCAGTTCTTC.

This clonotype was counted many times. The rearrangement links TRBV7-8 to TRBJ2-5; 10 nucleotides align to TRBD1. Germline CDR1 is SGHVS and CDR2 is FQNEAQ. V was clipped by 4 bases and J by 5 bases; unmatched bases: 7. The CDR3 length is 15 residues. This chain's CDR3 is CASSSGQGSWETQYF. CDR3 bases: TGTGCCAGCAGCTCGGGACAGGGGTCATGGGAGACCCAGTACTTC.